One and the same sample provided the 24 T cell receptor beta chains below, sequenced in a study of technical replicates of blood from several donors (TCRdb year 2017). Preparation of the library involved the immunoSEQ multiplex PCR assay. TCRdb stores this immuneACCESS table with in-frame sequences only. Part of the clones is absent; in the studies checked, under half of the shortfall reflects unresolved V genes, and no reason is known for the rest. The sample records tens of thousands of clones, about 87% of which are singletons. The ten largest clones represent under 6.5% of the sample. Input material: PBMCs. These receptors all stem from a human donor in good health. Some clones in this sample may be carry-over from other donors' samples.

CDR3 in amino acids: CASSLGTGYNSPLHF. The CDR3 DNA is TGTGCCAGCAGCTTGGGGACGGGGTATAATTCACCCCTCCACTTT. The chain uses TRBV5-4 and TRBJ1-6; the D is unclear. The V end lost 0 bases, the J end lost 4 bases, and 8 bases lay between the germline ends. The germline V gene has CDR1 SGHNT and CDR2 YYREEE (reference sequence). The length of the CDR3 is 15 residues.

The chain couples TRBV9 to TRBJ2-2; a possible D gene is TRBD1 (5 bases). The CDR3 runs 15 residues. Trimming removed 1 base at V and 4 bases at J, with 11 bases between. Germline-derived CDR1 and CDR2 are SGDLS and YYNGEE. The CDR3 region is CASSVPPRGTGELFF. The CDR3 bases are TGTGCCAGCAGCGTACCTCCAAGGGGCACCGGGGAGCTGTTTTTT.

This clone was recorded a few times. The V gene is TRBV7-3, the J gene TRBJ1-1; TRBD1 matches at 7 bases. The CDR3 extends over 13 amino acids. V lost 2 bases to trimming and J lost 8 bases; unmatched junction nucleotides: 5. In germline, CDR1 is SGHTA, CDR2 FQGTGA. The CDR3 coding sequence is TGTGCCAGCAGCTTAGGTCCGGACAGGGAAGCTTTCTTT. It encodes CASSLGPDREAFF.

V and J are TRBV6-1 and TRBJ2-2, with a weak D call TRBD2 (5 bases). Deletions cut 8 bases from V and 2 bases from J, with 12 bases between. This CDR3 has 14 residues. The germline gives CDR1 MNHNS, CDR2 SASEGT. The CDR3 DNA reads as TGTGCCAGCGGACTCATTACCAACACCGGGGAGCTGTTTTTT. Translating it yields CASGLITNTGELFF.

The V and J genes are TRBV9 and TRBJ1-5; 9 nucleotides match TRBD1. Looked up from germline, CDR1 is SGDLS and CDR2 is YYNGEE. The CDR3 runs 14 residues. The J segment lost 4 bases and the V segment lost 4 bases, leaving 3 bases of the junction unmatched. The CDR3 coding sequence is TGTGCCAGCAGCATCGGACAGGGGAATCAGCCCCAGCATTTT. As protein: CASSIGQGNQPQHF.

Here the CDR3 DNA reads TGTGCCAGCAGCTTAGGCAGGGCCATACGTGGCTACACCTTC. Protein product: CASSLGRAIRGYTF. The V and J genes are TRBV7-9 and TRBJ1-2; D possibly corresponds to TRBD1 (5 bases). Germline CDR1 SEHNR, CDR2 FQNEAQ (reference sequence). This CDR3 has 14 residues. V was trimmed by 1 base and J by 7 bases, leaving 13 bases between them.

The chain couples TRBV9 to TRBJ1-2; 7 bases map to TRBD1. The CDR3 consists of 16 residues. Trimming took 0 bases from V and 0 from J; bases not matched to a gene: 5. Per the germline V gene, CDR1 is SGDLS and CDR2 is YYNGEE. In DNA, the CDR3 is TGTGCCAGCAGCGTAGGTGGGACAGAGTCTAACTATGGCTACACCTTC. Amino acids: CASSVGGTESNYGYTF.

The chain uses TRBV5-1 and TRBJ2-1; D is unresolved. Germline CDR1 SGHRS, CDR2 YFSETQ. V lost 0 bases and J lost 8, with 12 bases in between. The CDR3 is 14 amino acids. CDR3 sequence: CASSLGSLADEQFF. CDR3 bases: TGCGCCAGCAGCTTGGGGAGCCTCGCGGATGAGCAGTTCTTC.

The chain joins TRBV7-3 to TRBJ2-7; 10 positions match TRBD2. The germline V gene has CDR1 SGHTA and CDR2 FQGTGA. The junction had 8 bases not matched to a gene; V was cut back by 5 bases and J by 4 bases. The CDR3 contains 15 residues. The CDR3 loop is CASSPGASGSYEQYF. The CDR3 DNA is TGTGCCAGCAGCCCCGGTGCTAGCGGGAGTTACGAGCAGTACTTC.

J is TRBJ1-2 and V is TRBV27; 9 nucleotides agree with TRBD1. Trimming at V came to 2 bases and at J to 4 bases, leaving 2 bases not matched to a gene. CDR1 and CDR2 from the germline V gene are MNHEY and SMNVEV (reference sequence). The CDR3 runs 14 residues. CDR3 nucleotides: TGTGCCAGCAGTTTAACACAGGGGGCCTATGGCTACACCTTC. Its translation: CASSLTQGAYGYTF.

The rearrangement joins TRBV4-2 to TRBJ2-3; 11 bases fit TRBD2. Germline values: CDR1 LGHNA, CDR2 YNFKEQ. Trimming removed 2 bases from V and 3 bases from J; junction bases left unmatched: 1. This CDR3 has 15 residues. CDR3 loop: CASSQLAGGTDTQYF. The DNA of the CDR3 is TGTGCCAGCAGCCAACTAGCGGGAGGTACAGATACGCAGTATTTT.

V gene TRBV6-5 combines with J gene TRBJ2-4; 8 bases fit TRBD2. The CDR3 is 13 residues long. Germline V gene lookup returns CDR1 MNHEY and CDR2 SVGAGI. Unmatched junction bases numbered 8, after V lost 10 bases and J lost 6 bases. The CDR3 region is CATEAGEGNIQYF. The CDR3 DNA reads TGTGCCACCGAAGCGGGAGAGGGAAACATTCAGTACTTC.

The chain uses TRBV29-1 and TRBJ2-7, with TRBD2 as a possible D gene (6 bases). CDR3 length: 15 residues. Germline assignment: CDR1 SQVTM and CDR2 ANQGSEA. V was pared by 6 bases and J by 4 bases, with 22 bases between. The CDR3 DNA sequence: TGCAGCGTAGCGCCGGGCCTGGGAGGTGTGTACGAGCAGTACTTC. Translation gives CSVAPGLGGVYEQYF.

V gene TRBV27 combines with J gene TRBJ2-3, with D possibly being TRBD1 (6 bases). This CDR3 contains 14 residues. V was clipped by 5 bases and J by 4 bases, with 13 bases between them. CDR1 and CDR2 (germline): MNHEY, SMNVEV (reference sequence). The CDR3 protein is CASSDRTPADTQYF. In DNA, the CDR3 is TGTGCCAGCAGTGACAGGACCCCCGCAGATACGCAGTATTTT.

The chain is built from TRBV7-8 and TRBJ2-3; D is possibly TRBD2 (5 bases). This CDR3 has 13 amino acids. Looked up from germline, CDR1 is SGHVS and CDR2 is FQNEAQ. V lost 3 bases and J lost 8, with 12 bases in between. The CDR3, as DNA: TGTGCCAGCAGCTTGGACTCCCGGGGTACGCAGTATTTT. Translated: CASSLDSRGTQYF.

The rearrangement links TRBV9 to TRBJ2-5; TRBD1 aligns across 10 bases. CDR3 length: 16 residues. Germline V gives CDR1 SGDLS, CDR2 YYNGEE. Germline trimming cut 3 bases from V and 4 bases from J; bases unmatched to any gene: 9. This CDR3 reads CASSAAGTGDRETQYF. CDR3 sequence (DNA): TGTGCCAGCAGCGCTGCGGGGACAGGGGATAGAGAGACCCAGTACTTC.

The chain employs TRBV4-3 and TRBJ1-2, with TRBD1 matching over 9 bases. The CDR3 is 18 amino acids. The V and J ends lost 5 bases and 5 bases, in that order; junction bases with no gene match: 18. Germline-derived CDR1 and CDR2 are LGHNA and YSLEER. The CDR3 bases are TGCGCCAGCAGCGCACCCCGGGACAGGGAAGGGATCGCATATGGCTACACCTTC. Translation gives CASSAPRDREGIAYGYTF.

The chain recombines TRBV5-4 with TRBJ1-3; 8 bases are shared with TRBD1. The J segment lost 3 bases and the V segment lost 4 bases, leaving 6 bases of the junction unmatched. The germline V gene has CDR1 SGHNT and CDR2 YYREEE (reference sequence). The length of the CDR3 is 15 residues. CDR3 coding DNA: TGTGCCAGCAGCCAAGACAGGGGAAGTGGAAACACCATATATTTT. Protein product: CASSQDRGSGNTIYF.

The DNA of the CDR3 is TGTGCCAGCAGTTACTCGCAGGGAAATGAGCAGTTCTTC. Protein: CASSYSQGNEQFF. J is TRBJ2-1 and V is TRBV6-6; TRBD1 is a possible D gene (5 bases). From germline, CDR1 is MNHNY and CDR2 SVGAGI (reference sequence). This CDR3 comprises 13 residues. The V and J ends lost 0 bases and 7 bases respectively, with 7 bases between them.

CDR3 loop: CASSFGGGPSDTQYF. The CDR3 DNA follows: TGTGCCAGCAGCTTTGGGGGAGGGCCGTCGGATACGCAGTATTTT. The rearrangement links TRBV11-3 to TRBJ2-3, with 7 positions matching TRBD2. There are 15 residues in the CDR3. V shed 3 bases and J 6 bases; nucleotides not matched to a gene: 9. Germline V gene sequence: CDR1 SGHNT, CDR2 YENEEA.

The rearrangement joins TRBV7-9 to TRBJ2-2; D gene ambiguous. V lost 5 bases and J 1 base, leaving 8 bases between the germline ends. Germline V gene lookup returns CDR1 SEHNR and CDR2 FQNEAQ (reference sequence). CDR3 size: 14 residues. The DNA for the CDR3 is TGTGCCAGCAGCCCCCGAGGGAACACCGGGGAGCTGTTTTTT. Translated, it gives CASSPRGNTGELFF.

This clone was seen just once. The chain joins TRBV5-5 to TRBJ1-5, with 11 bases that match TRBD1. Germline values: CDR1 SGHKS, CDR2 YYEKEE (reference sequence). The V gene end was trimmed by 0 bases and the J gene end by 6 bases; junction bases not matched to a gene: 2. The CDR3 loop spans 15 amino acids. CDR3 bases: TGTGCCAGCAGCTTGGGGACAGGGGGCGTTCAGCCCCAGCATTTT. Its translation: CASSLGTGGVQPQHF. Using reference TRBV5-5 and TRBJ1-5 for the parts outside the CDR3, the full variable domain is DAGVTQSPTHLIKTRGQQVTLRCSPISGHKSVSWYQQVLGQGPQFIFQYYEKEERGRGNFPDRFSARQFPNYSSELNVNALLLGDSALYLCASSLGTGGVQPQHFGDGTRLSIL.

The V gene is TRBV7-3, the J gene TRBJ2-5; D possibly corresponds to TRBD2 (7 bases). The CDR3 totals 17 residues. The germline V gene encodes CDR1 SGHTA and CDR2 FQGTGA. V was trimmed by 5 bases and J by 0 bases, leaving 19 bases between them. The CDR3, as DNA: TGTGCCAGCAGCCTAGGGGGGCGGGGGAGATACCAAGAGACCCAGTACTTC. This encodes CASSLGGRGRYQETQYF.

The chain is built from TRBV6-1 and TRBJ2-3; D is perhaps TRBD2 (5 bases). The CDR3 extends over 15 amino acids. CDR1 is MNHNS and CDR2 is SASEGT in the germline V gene. V lost 2 bases and J lost 1, with 10 bases in between. The chain's CDR3 is CASSEYVRGTDTQYF. The CDR3, as DNA: TGTGCCAGCAGTGAATACGTGAGGGGCACAGATACGCAGTATTTT.